This TCR beta chain was observed in a study of post-analysis software for immune sequencing data. At the level of the study: Recorded subtypes: relapsing-remitting, secondary progressive, progressive-relapsing; some patients unannotated. The study's findings and limits: Controls showed lower frequencies than patients for five or six TRBV segments, and TRBV5-6, TRBV5-1 and TRBV20-1 were among these.

The germline V gene has CDR1 DFQATT and CDR2 SNEGSKA (reference sequence). The CDR3 consists of 17 residues. V trimming: 6 bases; J trimming: 7 bases; junction bases outside the gene matches: 19. A remark on this clonotype: Its target is unknown.

Every TCR beta cDNA library bore unique molecular identifiers. TCRdb ran MiXCR on the PCR reads and lists one entry per CDR3 protein. The sample records hundreds of thousands of distinct CDR3 sequences, approximately 38% being singletons. The sequencing input was blood. The receptor was derived from a girl under 18 with multiple sclerosis. The rearrangement joins TRBV20-1 to TRBJ2-1; TRBD2 matches 9 bases. The CDR3 spells CSAAPVKGRGGRNEQFF. The CDR3 nucleotides read TGCAGTGCCGCGCCAGTAAAAGGGCGGGGGGGCAGGAATGAGCAGTTCTTC.